Following are 26 T cell receptor beta chains from one sample sequenced in a study of blood T cell repertoires in COVID-19. The data were produced by immunoSEQ multiplex PCR, yet TCRdb's version contains in-frame clones alone and is incomplete. The profile shows 300,000 or so clones, approximately 86% of them singletons. What was sequenced was peripheral blood. The receptors stem from a woman aged 50 to 65 with active or convalescent COVID-19.

The V and J genes are TRBV10-3 and TRBJ2-1; 12 bases map to TRBD2. J was trimmed by 8 bases and V by 7 bases; bases with no gene match: 3. The CDR3 sequence is 13 residues long. Germline-derived CDR1 and CDR2 are ENHRY and SYGVKD. The DNA of the CDR3 is TGTGCCATCACTAGCGGGAGGGCGGATGAGCAGTTCTTC. Amino acids: CAITSGRADEQFF.

The rearrangement joins TRBV6-5 to TRBJ1-2, with D possibly being TRBD1 (5 bases). CDR1 and CDR2 (germline): MNHEY, SVGAGI. Trimming stripped 6 bases from V and 0 bases from J, with 8 bases between. CDR3 length: 13 residues. CDR3 nucleotides: TGTGCCAGCAGGGAGGGACCTAACTATGGCTACACCTTC. This encodes CASREGPNYGYTF.

The chain uses TRBV18 and TRBJ2-7; weak D call: TRBD2 (6 bases). Germline CDR1 reads KGHSH; CDR2 reads LQKENI. This CDR3 has 15 residues. V was cut by 3 bases and J by 3 bases, with 15 bases left in between. The CDR3 protein is CASSPTLSSDYEQYF. Written as DNA, the CDR3 is TGTGCCAGCTCACCGACGCTCTCTAGCGACTACGAGCAGTACTTC.

This clone was observed once. The chain recombines TRBV5-5 with TRBJ2-2; D remains unclear. The CDR3 is 16 residues long. Germline CDR1 is SGHKS and CDR2 is YYEKEE (reference sequence). V was trimmed by 1 base and J by 6 bases, leaving 16 bases between them. In nucleotides, the CDR3 is TGTGCCAGCAGCTTGTCCGGGTCTGTAACGTCCGGGGAGCTGTTTTTT. Translated: CASSLSGSVTSGELFF.

This CDR3 is CASSRSQGDYGYTF. CDR3 nucleotide sequence: TGTGCCAGCAGCCGTAGCCAGGGGGACTATGGCTACACCTTC. The chain couples TRBV7-9 to TRBJ1-2; 7 bases are a match to TRBD1. CDR1 is SEHNR and CDR2 is FQNEAQ in the germline V gene (reference sequence). There are 14 residues in the CDR3. Trimming at V came to 5 bases and at J to 3 bases, leaving 6 bases not matched to a gene.

The sample holds one count of this clone. This rearrangement joins TRBV9 to TRBJ1-2; D possibly corresponds to TRBD1 (5 bases). V gave up 4 bases and J gave up 8 bases, with 15 bases separating them. The germline V gene has CDR1 SGDLS and CDR2 YYNGEE. CDR3 length: 13 amino acids. The CDR3 reads CASSSGRGTGYTF. The CDR3 coding sequence is TGTGCCAGCAGCTCGGGACGCGGGACGGGCTACACCTTC.

A remark on this clone: At the DNA level, this CDR3 is encoded by other sequences in the same sample as well. This chain uses TRBV5-1 with TRBJ2-5; 8 bases map to TRBD1. CDR3 length: 14 residues. CDR1 SGHRS and CDR2 YFSETQ come from the germline V gene. The V segment lost 4 bases and the J segment 4 bases; nucleotides outside the gene matches: 6. CDR3 sequence (DNA): TGCGCCAGCAGCCCACAGGGGGGCCGAGAGACCCAGTACTTC. This codes for CASSPQGGRETQYF.

V is TRBV30 and J is TRBJ1-6, with D unresolved. This CDR3 has 11 residues. Trimming left V 0 bases short and J 9 bases short, with 3 bases between. Germline V lookup: CDR1 GTSNPN, CDR2 SVGIG (reference sequence). The CDR3 DNA sequence: TGTGCCTGGAGTGTTAGTTCACCCCTCCACTTT. Translating it yields CAWSVSSPLHF.

Turning to this clone: The sample has other DNA sequences that encode this CDR3 too. The chain couples TRBV5-1 to TRBJ2-2, with TRBD1 matching over 7 bases. The CDR3 has 15 residues. Germline CDR1 SGHRS, CDR2 YFSETQ. V lost 5 bases to trimming and J lost 5 bases; unmatched junction nucleotides: 9. The CDR3 is CASSNDRVGTGELFF. The CDR3 DNA reads TGCGCCAGCAGTAATGACAGGGTCGGTACCGGGGAGCTGTTTTTT.

V is TRBV7-9 and J is TRBJ1-1, with TRBD1 matching over 8 bases. V gave up 4 bases and J gave up 2 bases; unmatched junction bases: 3. Germline V lookup: CDR1 SEHNR, CDR2 FQNEAQ (reference sequence). This CDR3 is 14 amino acids long. The CDR3 loop is CASSWGQVNTEAFF. DNA of the CDR3: TGTGCCAGCAGCTGGGGACAGGTTAACACTGAAGCTTTCTTT. The full variable domain, with the rest looked up from reference TRBV7-9 and TRBJ1-1, is DTGVSQNPRHKITKRGQNVTFRCDPISEHNRLYWYRQTLGQGPEFLTYFQNEAQLEKSRLLSDRFSAERPKGSFSTLEIQRTEQGDSAMYLCASSWGQVNTEAFFGQGTRLTVV.

The CDR3 nucleotides are TGTGCCAGCAGCCGCGATATGAACACTGAAGCTTTCTTT. This encodes CASSRDMNTEAFF. The chain joins TRBV12-3 or TRBV12-4 to TRBJ1-1, with no clear D. Between the trimmed V and J ends, which lost 6 bases and 0 bases, there was a span of 8 bases. The CDR3 spans 13 residues.

This rearrangement joins TRBV6-5 to TRBJ1-1; D possibly corresponds to TRBD1 (6 bases). V was shortened by 6 bases and J by 0 bases, with 14 bases between the two germline ends. Per the germline V gene, CDR1 is MNHEY and CDR2 is SVGAGI. This CDR3 comprises 15 residues. CDR3: CASRTPRGLNTEAFF. CDR3 nucleotide sequence: TGTGCCAGCAGGACCCCAAGGGGGTTGAACACTGAAGCTTTCTTT.

This clone was observed once. The CDR3 DNA reads TGCGCCAGCAGCGTGGACAGGGAGTATGAAAAACTGTTTTTT. Translated, it gives CASSVDREYEKLFF. The genes are TRBV5-1 and TRBJ1-4; 8 nucleotides line up with TRBD1. Germline V lookup: CDR1 SGHRS, CDR2 YFSETQ. The CDR3 has 14 residues. V was pared by 4 bases and J by 6 bases, with 5 bases of the junction left unmatched.

The rearrangement joins TRBV29-1 to TRBJ2-2, with D unclear. This CDR3 spans 13 amino acids. Deletions cut 4 bases from V and 4 bases from J, with 10 bases between. Germline V gene data show CDR1 as SQVTM and CDR2 as ANQGSEA. CDR3 residues: CSVVPSGTGELFF. The CDR3 DNA reads TGCAGCGTTGTACCCTCGGGCACCGGGGAGCTGTTTTTT.

This rearrangement joins TRBV7-9 to TRBJ1-2; D possibly corresponds to TRBD1 (5 bases). CDR1 is SEHNR, CDR2 FQNEAQ, per germline (reference sequence). The germline V and J ends were trimmed by 4 bases and 8 bases, with 17 bases remaining between them. This CDR3 comprises 14 residues. CDR3 nucleotides: TGTGCCAGCAGCTACCGCGGCAGGGCCCTCGGCTACACCTTC. It codes for CASSYRGRALGYTF.

The DNA of the CDR3 is TGTGCCAGTAGTGGGTCCCAGGACAGGGTGAATTACAATGAGCAGTTCTTC. Protein: CASSGSQDRVNYNEQFF. This chain joins TRBV19 and TRBJ2-1; 8 bases are shared with TRBD1. V was pared by 5 bases and J by 4 bases, with 13 bases of the junction left unmatched. This CDR3 is 17 amino acids long. Germline values: CDR1 LNHDA, CDR2 SQIVND (reference sequence).

The genes are TRBV5-5 and TRBJ1-4; TRBD1 is a possible D gene (6 bases). Germline V gives CDR1 SGHKS, CDR2 YYEKEE (reference sequence). This CDR3 has 14 amino acids. V dropped 0 bases and J dropped 7 bases, with 10 bases sitting between them. CDR3 protein: CASSLGGRIEKLFF. As DNA, the CDR3 is TGTGCCAGCAGCTTGGGGGGGCGGATTGAAAAACTGTTTTTT.

This chain joins TRBV5-1 and TRBJ2-3, with a weak D call TRBD2 (6 bases). V lost 3 bases to trimming and J lost 9 bases, with 26 bases between them. This CDR3 is 17 amino acids long. Germline V gene data show CDR1 as SGHRS and CDR2 as YFSETQ. In DNA form, the CDR3 reads TGCGCCAGCAGCTCTAGCCCCCGGGACTCAGCACAGATAACGCAGTATTTT. Protein product: CASSSSPRDSAQITQYF. The complete variable domain, with remaining parts taken from reference TRBV5-1 and TRBJ2-3, reads KAGVTQTPRYLIKTRGQQVTLSCSPISGHRSVSWYQQTPGQGLQFLFEYFSETQRNKGNFPGRFSGRQFSNSRSEMNVSTLELGDSALYLCASSSSPRDSAQITQYFGPGTRLTVL.

J is TRBJ2-3 and V is TRBV5-1, with 8 bases that match TRBD2. The J segment lost 0 bases and the V segment lost 0 bases, leaving 6 bases of the junction unmatched. The CDR3 length is 17 residues. The germline gives CDR1 SGHRS, CDR2 YFSETQ. CDR3 nucleotide sequence: TGCGCCAGCAGCTTGGATCCTAGCGGGCTTAGCACAGATACGCAGTATTTT. Translated, it gives CASSLDPSGLSTDTQYF.

V and J are TRBV3-1 (or the pseudogene TRBV3-2) and TRBJ2-3; 7 bases fit TRBD1. The germline V gene encodes CDR1 LGHDT and CDR2 YNNKEL (reference sequence). The CDR3 totals 15 residues. The trim removed 4 bases at V and 10 bases at J, leaving 14 bases unmatched. The chain's CDR3 is CASSRPGQAGGPQYF. In DNA form, the CDR3 reads TGTGCCAGCAGCCGCCCAGGACAGGCTGGCGGTCCGCAGTATTTT.

The chain joins TRBV11-3 to TRBJ2-1, with 8 nucleotides matching TRBD1. V shed 5 bases, J shed 2 bases, and the junction held 8 bases outside the gene matches. The V gene's germline CDR1 is SGHNT and CDR2 YENEEA. The CDR3 extends over 16 amino acids. CDR3 bases: TGTGCCAGCAGCACCCGACAGGGGACGACCTACAATGAGCAGTTCTTC. It translates to CASSTRQGTTYNEQFF.

V is TRBV19 and J is TRBJ1-5; a weak D match, TRBD1 (6 bases). The ends were cut back, 7 bases at V and 1 base at J, with 17 bases in the middle. CDR1 and CDR2 (germline): LNHDA, SQIVND (reference sequence). The CDR3 has 16 amino acids. CDR3 nucleotides: TGTGCCAGTAAACAGGGAGGGGGAGTGAGCAATCAGCCCCAGCATTTT. Amino acids: CASKQGGGVSNQPQHF.

The gene calls are TRBV6-1 and TRBJ2-3; 13 bases agree with TRBD2. CDR3 length: 17 amino acids. Germline CDR1 is MNHNS and CDR2 is SASEGT. J lost 2 bases, V lost 2 bases, and 4 bases had no gene match. The CDR3 is CASSEWTSGSLTDTQYF. CDR3 in DNA: TGTGCCAGCAGTGAATGGACTAGCGGGAGCCTCACAGATACGCAGTATTTT.

This chain links TRBV24-1 with TRBJ2-3; 12 bases match TRBD1. CDR3 length: 16 amino acids. Germline V gene lookup returns CDR1 KGHDR and CDR2 SFDVKD. Trimming cost V 6 bases and J 4 bases; bases outside gene matches: 7. The CDR3 DNA reads as TGTGCCACCAGTCCGGGACAGGGGGCTTGGGCAGATACGCAGTATTTT. It is translated as CATSPGQGAWADTQYF.

V gene TRBV5-1 combines with J gene TRBJ2-7; no reliable D call. With 4 bases removed from V and 6 bases from J, the gap between germline ends came to 11 bases. Germline CDR1 is SGHRS and CDR2 is YFSETQ. This CDR3 is 12 amino acids long. CDR3 bases: TGCGCCAGCAGCGAAGTGGCTGGCGAGCAGTACTTC. Amino acids: CASSEVAGEQYF.

This chain connects TRBV7-9 to TRBJ1-1, with D maybe TRBD1 (5 bases). V lost 5 bases and J lost 4, with 11 bases in between. The CDR3 contains 13 residues. Looked up from germline, CDR1 is SEHNR and CDR2 is FQNEAQ (reference sequence). For the CDR3, the DNA is TGTGCCAGCAGCCTAGGACAAGCCACTGAAGCTTTCTTT. Translating it yields CASSLGQATEAFF.